Listed below are T cell receptor beta chains from one sample, sequenced in a study of CD8 T cells in ankylosing spondylitis. A single record per CDR3 protein comes from TCRdb applying MiXCR to the 5' RACE reads. The top ten hold around 4% of the sample, which has under 250,000 distinct CDR3 sequences, roughly 32% seen once. Sample: blood, either unsorted or a sorted T cell fraction (not recorded which). These receptors originate from a male donor with ankylosing spondylitis or in good health (not recorded which). The CDR3 runs from the conserved cysteine through the conserved F or W. The order of the fields is CDR3 protein, CDR3 DNA, D gene, clone size, J gene, V gene. A D gene is named only where the DNA matches it firmly. Only part of the rows carry a size: once, few, many, or a class if the clone is expanded.

CDR3aa: CASRIGQGRVGNYGYTF
CDR3nt: TGTGCCAGCAGAATCGGACAGGGGAGAGTAGGGAACTATGGCTACACCTTC
d_gene: TRBD1
abundance: once
j_gene: TRBJ1-2
v_gene: TRBV12-3/TRBV12-4

CDR3aa: CSARGPGADTQYF
CDR3nt: TGCAGTGCTAGAGGGCCGGGGGCAGATACGCAGTATTTT
d_gene: NA
abundance: NA
j_gene: TRBJ2-3
v_gene: TRBV20-1

CDR3aa: CASIAAGTGNTIYF
CDR3nt: TGTGCCAGCATCGCTGCAGGGACCGGAAACACCATATATTTT
d_gene: NA
abundance: NA
j_gene: TRBJ1-3
v_gene: TRBV28

CDR3aa: CSAGLASFDEQYF
CDR3nt: TGCAGCGCCGGACTAGCAAGTTTCGACGAGCAGTACTTC
d_gene: TRBD2
abundance: few
j_gene: TRBJ2-7
v_gene: TRBV20-1

CDR3aa: CASRAPGELFF
CDR3nt: TGTGCCAGCAGGGCTCCCGGGGAGCTGTTTTTT
d_gene: NA
abundance: NA
j_gene: TRBJ2-2
v_gene: TRBV12-3/TRBV12-4

CDR3aa: CASSLTGTAYGYTF
CDR3nt: TGTGCCAGCAGCCTGACCGGGACAGCCTATGGCTACACCTTC
d_gene: TRBD1
abundance: NA
j_gene: TRBJ1-2
v_gene: TRBV28

CDR3aa: CSAQQGQRFSYEQYF
CDR3nt: TGCAGTGCTCAACAAGGACAGAGATTCTCCTACGAGCAGTACTTC
d_gene: NA
abundance: few
j_gene: TRBJ2-7
v_gene: TRBV20-1

CDR3aa: CASSQLPGARSRTNEKLFF
CDR3nt: TGTGCCAGCAGCCAGCTACCCGGGGCGAGATCCAGGACTAATGAAAAACTGTTTTTT
d_gene: NA
abundance: NA
j_gene: TRBJ1-4
v_gene: TRBV3-1

CDR3aa: CSARPPPGHPNTGELFF
CDR3nt: TGCAGTGCTAGACCCCCCCCGGGACACCCTAACACCGGGGAGCTGTTTTTT
d_gene: NA
abundance: few
j_gene: TRBJ2-2
v_gene: TRBV20-1

CDR3aa: CSVEDRTVSSYEQYF
CDR3nt: TGCAGCGTTGAAGATCGTACCGTGAGCTCCTACGAGCAGTACTTC
d_gene: NA
abundance: few
j_gene: TRBJ2-7
v_gene: TRBV29-1